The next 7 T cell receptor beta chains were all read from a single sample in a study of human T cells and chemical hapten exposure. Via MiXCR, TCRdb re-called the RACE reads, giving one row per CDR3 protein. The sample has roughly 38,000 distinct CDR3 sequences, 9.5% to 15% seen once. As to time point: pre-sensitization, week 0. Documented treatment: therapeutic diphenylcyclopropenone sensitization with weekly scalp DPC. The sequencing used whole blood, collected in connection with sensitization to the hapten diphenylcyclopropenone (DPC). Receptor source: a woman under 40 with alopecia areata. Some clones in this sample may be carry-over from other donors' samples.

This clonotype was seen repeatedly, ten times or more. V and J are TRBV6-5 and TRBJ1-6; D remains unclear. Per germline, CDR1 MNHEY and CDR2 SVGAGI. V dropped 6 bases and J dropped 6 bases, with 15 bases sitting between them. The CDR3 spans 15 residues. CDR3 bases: TGTGCCAGCAGAACGACGGAAAAGTTTAATTCACCCCTCCACTTT. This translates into CASRTTEKFNSPLHF.

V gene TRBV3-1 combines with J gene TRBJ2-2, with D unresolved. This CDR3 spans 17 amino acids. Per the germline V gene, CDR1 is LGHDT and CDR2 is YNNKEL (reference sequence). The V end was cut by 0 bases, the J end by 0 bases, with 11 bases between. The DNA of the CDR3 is TGTGCCAGCAGCCAAGATCTGGACGGAGCGAACACCGGGGAGCTGTTTTTT. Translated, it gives CASSQDLDGANTGELFF.

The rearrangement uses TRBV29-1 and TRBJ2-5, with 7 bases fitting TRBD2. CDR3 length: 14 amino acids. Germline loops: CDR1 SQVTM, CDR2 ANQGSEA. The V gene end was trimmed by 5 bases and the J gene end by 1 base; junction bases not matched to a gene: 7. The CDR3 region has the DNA TGCAGCGTTAAGACTAGCACCAGCCAAGAGACCCAGTACTTC. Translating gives CSVKTSTSQETQYF.

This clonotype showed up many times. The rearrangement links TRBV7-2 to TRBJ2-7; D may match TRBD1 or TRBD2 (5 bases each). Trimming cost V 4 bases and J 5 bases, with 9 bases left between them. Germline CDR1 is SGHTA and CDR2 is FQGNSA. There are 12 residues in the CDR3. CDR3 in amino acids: CASSSGPNEQYF. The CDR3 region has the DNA TGTGCCAGCAGCTCGGGACCGAACGAGCAGTACTTC. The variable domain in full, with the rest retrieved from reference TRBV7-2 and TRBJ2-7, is GAGVSQSPSNKVTEKGKDVELRCDPISGHTALYWYRQSLGQGLEFLIYFQGNSAPDKSGLPSDRFSAERTGGSVSTLTIQRTQQEDSAVYLCASSSGPNEQYFGPGTRLTVT.

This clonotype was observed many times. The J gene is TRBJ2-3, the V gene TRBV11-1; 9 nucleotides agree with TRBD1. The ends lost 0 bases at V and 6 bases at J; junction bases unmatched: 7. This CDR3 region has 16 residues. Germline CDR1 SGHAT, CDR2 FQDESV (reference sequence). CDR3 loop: CASSLAGGGTGDTQYF. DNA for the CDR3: TGTGCCAGCAGCTTAGCCGGAGGAGGGACAGGGGATACGCAGTATTTT.

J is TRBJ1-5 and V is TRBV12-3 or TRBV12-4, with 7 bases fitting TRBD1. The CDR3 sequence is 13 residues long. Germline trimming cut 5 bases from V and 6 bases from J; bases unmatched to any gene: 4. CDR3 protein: CASSRQGTQPQHF. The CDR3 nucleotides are TGTGCCAGCAGTCGACAGGGTACTCAGCCCCAGCATTTT.

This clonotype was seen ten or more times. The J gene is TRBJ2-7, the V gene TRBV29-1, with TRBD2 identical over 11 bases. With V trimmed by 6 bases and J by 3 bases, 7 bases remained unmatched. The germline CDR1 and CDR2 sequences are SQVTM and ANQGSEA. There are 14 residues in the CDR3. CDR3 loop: CSVSGTSGVYEQYF. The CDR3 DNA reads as TGCAGCGTGTCCGGGACTAGCGGAGTCTACGAGCAGTACTTC.